One and the same sample provided the 4 T cell receptor beta chains below, sequenced in a study of cytomegalovirus exposure and HLA in healthy donors. 13 Jbeta primers and 60 Vbeta primers were used for the PCR. The method was immunoSEQ multiplex PCR; TCRdb's version includes in-frame clones alone and lacks a portion of them. The data show under 300,000 clones, with around 90% seen just once and 1.7% held by the top ten. Material for sequencing was PBMCs. The receptors here all came from a girl aged 2-10 years in good health and CMV-seronegative.

This sequence joins TRBV2 and TRBJ1-1, with 9 nucleotides matching TRBD1. The CDR3 consists of 16 residues. Germline CDR1 and CDR2: SNHLY and FYNNEI. Trimming took 8 bases from V and 1 from J; bases not matched to a gene: 11. CDR3 loop: CASAFEQGAPNTEAFF. CDR3 in DNA: TGTGCCAGCGCGTTTGAACAGGGGGCCCCGAACACTGAAGCTTTCTTT. The full variable domain, rest sourced from reference TRBV2 and TRBJ1-1, is EPEVTQTPSHQVTQMGQEVILRCVPISNHLYFYWYRQILGQKVEFLVSFYNNEISEKSEIFDDQFSVERPDGSNFTLKIRSTKLEDSAMYFCASAFEQGAPNTEAFFGQGTRLTVV.

The gene calls are TRBV2 and TRBJ2-7; possible D gene TRBD1, 6 bases. This CDR3 is 17 amino acids long. Germline values: CDR1 SNHLY, CDR2 FYNNEI. V was shortened by 7 bases and J by 0 bases, with 22 bases between the two germline ends. CDR3 sequence: CASTRQGTVRSSYEQYF. As DNA, the CDR3 is TGTGCCAGCACTCGGCAGGGGACCGTCAGGAGCTCCTACGAGCAGTACTTC.

The CDR3 loop is CASNLDRGRETQYF. The CDR3 DNA reads as TGTGCCAGCAACCTGGACAGGGGGCGCGAGACCCAGTACTTC. The chain links TRBV2 to TRBJ2-5; 11 positions match TRBD1. The germline V gene encodes CDR1 SNHLY and CDR2 FYNNEI. CDR3 length: 14 amino acids. V gave up 7 bases and J gave up 5 bases; unmatched junction bases: 6.

The V and J genes are TRBV30 and TRBJ2-3; 13 nucleotides agree with TRBD2. With V trimmed by 1 base and J by 2 bases, 12 bases remained unmatched. Germline assignment: CDR1 GTSNPN and CDR2 SVGIG (reference sequence). The CDR3 spans 19 residues. CDR3: CAWSGTSGGPSPLTDTQYF. The CDR3 DNA sequence: TGTGCCTGGAGTGGGACTAGCGGGGGCCCTTCCCCACTCACAGATACGCAGTATTTT. The full variable domain, completed using reference TRBV30 and TRBJ2-3, is SQTIHQWPATLVQPVGSPLSLECTVEGTSNPNLYWYRQAAGRGLQLLFYSVGIGQISSEVPQNLSASRPQDRQFILSSKKLLLSDSGFYLCAWSGTSGGPSPLTDTQYFGPGTRLTVL.